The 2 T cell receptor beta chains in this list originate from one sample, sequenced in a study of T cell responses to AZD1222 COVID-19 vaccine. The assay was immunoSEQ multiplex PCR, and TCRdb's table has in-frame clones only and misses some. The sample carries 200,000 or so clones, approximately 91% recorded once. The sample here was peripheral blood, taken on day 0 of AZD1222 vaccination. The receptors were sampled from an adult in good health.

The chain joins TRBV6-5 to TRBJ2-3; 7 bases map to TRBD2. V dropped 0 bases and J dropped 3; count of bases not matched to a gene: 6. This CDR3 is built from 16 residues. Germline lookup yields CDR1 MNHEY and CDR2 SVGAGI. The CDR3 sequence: CASSYSRGGLTDTQYF. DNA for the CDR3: TGTGCCAGCAGTTACTCCCGCGGGGGACTAACAGATACGCAGTATTTT.

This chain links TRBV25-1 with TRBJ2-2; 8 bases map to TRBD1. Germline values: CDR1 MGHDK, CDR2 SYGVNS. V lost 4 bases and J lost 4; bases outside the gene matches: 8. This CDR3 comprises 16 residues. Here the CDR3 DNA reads TGTGCCAGCAGTGCCTCTTGGACAGGGATCACCGGGGAGCTGTTTTTT. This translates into CASSASWTGITGELFF.